These 26 T cell receptor beta chains came from one sample sequenced in a study of robustness of blood B and T cell sequencing. cDNA was made with a 5' template-switch oligo adding a universal priming site. The template-switch oligo carried a 12-nucleotide random UMI tagging each cDNA molecule. TCRdb fed the PCR reads into MiXCR, producing one record per CDR3 protein. Among about 1,500 distinct CDR3 sequences listed, roughly two thirds were seen once. mRNA, not genomic DNA, served as the source for TCR beta repertoires. The material sequenced was peripheral blood. These receptors were taken from a human donor in good health.

The chain joins TRBV5-6 to TRBJ2-7; 9 nucleotides line up with TRBD1. Looked up from germline, CDR1 is SGHDT and CDR2 is YYEEEE. The ends lost 4 bases at V and 3 bases at J; junction bases unmatched: 2. The CDR3 loop spans 13 amino acids. As DNA, the CDR3 is TGTGCCAGCAGCCGGGACAGGGACTACGAGCAGTACTTC. Protein sequence: CASSRDRDYEQYF.

The rearrangement joins TRBV3-1 to TRBJ1-2, with a weak D call TRBD1 (5 bases). V gave up 2 bases and J gave up 8 bases, with 12 bases separating them. The CDR3 length is 13 residues. Per the germline V gene, CDR1 is LGHDT and CDR2 is YNNKEL (reference sequence). The CDR3 reads CASSQPGGEGYTF. Here the CDR3 DNA reads TGTGCCAGCAGCCAACCGGGGGGAGAAGGCTACACCTTC.

The chain joins TRBV10-3 to TRBJ1-5; D is ambiguous. The CDR3 covers 15 residues. The ends were cut back, 2 bases at V and 1 base at J, with 9 bases in the middle. Germline CDR1 ENHRY, CDR2 SYGVKD. The CDR3 region has the DNA TGTGCCATCAGTGAGGGTATCGAAAGCAATCAGCCCCAGCATTTT. Its translation is CAISEGIESNQPQHF.

This clonotype was seen only a few times. The V and J genes are TRBV7-6 and TRBJ2-2; 7 nucleotides match TRBD1. This CDR3 contains 13 residues. The germline V gene encodes CDR1 SGHVS and CDR2 FNYEAQ. The J segment lost 6 bases and the V segment lost 4 bases, leaving 2 bases of the junction unmatched. CDR3 residues: CASSSDRAGELFF. CDR3 DNA: TGTGCCAGCAGCTCCGACAGGGCCGGGGAGCTGTTTTTT.

There are a few counts of this clonotype. The chain employs TRBV12-3 or TRBV12-4 and TRBJ1-1, with no clear D. V shed 7 bases and J shed 1 base, with 7 bases lying between them. The CDR3 consists of 12 residues. DNA for the CDR3: TGTGCCAGCAAGCTAGGGAACACTGAAGCTTTCTTT. This gives the protein CASKLGNTEAFF.

The chain employs TRBV29-1 and TRBJ1-1; 7 bases align to TRBD1. Germline trimming cut 5 bases from V and 1 base from J; bases unmatched to any gene: 7. This CDR3 has 14 amino acids. From germline, CDR1 is SQVTM and CDR2 ANQGSEA. CDR3 coding DNA: TGCAGCGTTCTCCCAGGGGGGTGGAACACTGAAGCTTTCTTT. It codes for CSVLPGGWNTEAFF.

This rearrangement joins TRBV5-5 to TRBJ2-1; D not resolved. The germline V and J ends were trimmed by 5 bases and 0 bases, with 6 bases remaining between them. This CDR3 contains 13 residues. CDR1 is SGHKS, CDR2 YYEKEE, per germline (reference sequence). Here the CDR3 DNA reads TGTGCCAGCAGTCAGGACTCCTACAATGAGCAGTTCTTC. Translated: CASSQDSYNEQFF. Looking up the rest from reference TRBV5-5 and TRBJ2-1 gives the full variable domain: DAGVTQSPTHLIKTRGQQVTLRCSPISGHKSVSWYQQVLGQGPQFIFQYYEKEERGRGNFPDRFSARQFPNYSSELNVNALLLGDSALYLCASSQDSYNEQFFGPGTRLTVL.

CDR3 DNA: TGCAGCGGTGGGGCAGCGGGGGTTCCTGGTACGCAGTATTTT. Translation: CSGGAAGVPGTQYF. The chain has TRBV29-1 and TRBJ2-3; 8 nucleotides align to TRBD2. The germline V gene encodes CDR1 SQVTM and CDR2 ANQGSEA. With V trimmed by 7 bases and J by 8 bases, 14 bases remained unmatched. The CDR3 sequence is 14 residues long.

The J gene is TRBJ2-1, the V gene TRBV6-1; 7 positions match TRBD1. CDR3 size: 13 residues. J was trimmed by 7 bases and V by 6 bases; bases with no gene match: 6. Germline CDR1 is MNHNS and CDR2 is SASEGT. The CDR3 region has the DNA TGTGCCAGCAGGGGGACAGCCTGGAATGAGCAGTTCTTC. Translated: CASRGTAWNEQFF.

The rearrangement links TRBV6-1 to TRBJ1-2; D remains ambiguous. The CDR3 contains 15 residues. V lost 3 bases and J lost 0, with 11 bases in between. Germline V gene data show CDR1 as MNHNS and CDR2 as SASEGT. This CDR3 is CASSDGRLANYGYTF. CDR3 DNA sequence: TGTGCCAGCAGTGACGGGAGACTAGCTAACTATGGCTACACCTTC.

This clonotype appeared once. The chain employs TRBV12-3 or TRBV12-4 and TRBJ1-1; 7 bases are a match to TRBD1. The J segment lost 1 base and the V segment lost 4 bases, leaving 9 bases of the junction unmatched. CDR3 size: 16 residues. CDR3 in DNA: TGTGCCAGCAGTTGGCCTTCCTCAGGGGGGAACACTGAAGCTTTCTTT. Protein sequence: CASSWPSSGGNTEAFF.

The chain recombines TRBV20-1 with TRBJ2-3; D may correspond to TRBD1 or TRBD2 (6 bases each). Germline V lookup: CDR1 DFQATT, CDR2 SNEGSKA (reference sequence). This CDR3 is 17 amino acids long. V was shortened by 1 base and J by 10 bases, with 27 bases between the two germline ends. The DNA of the CDR3 is TGCAGTGCTAGAGTATGGAGGGACGGGACACCCGTCGATCCGCAGTATTTT. Translating gives CSARVWRDGTPVDPQYF.

Only a few counts were recorded for this clonotype. The V call is TRBV6-5, the J call TRBJ1-2; no definite D call. The V and J ends lost 3 bases and 5 bases respectively, with 4 bases between them. The CDR3 has 11 amino acids. The germline CDR1 and CDR2 sequences are MNHEY and SVGAGI. This chain's CDR3 is CASSYLYGYTF. DNA for the CDR3: TGTGCCAGCAGTTATTTGTATGGCTACACCTTC.

The chain has TRBV5-1 and TRBJ1-2; D possibly corresponds to TRBD1 (5 bases). Germline loops: CDR1 SGHRS, CDR2 YFSETQ. The CDR3 has 13 residues. V dropped 5 bases and J dropped 8 bases, with 16 bases sitting between them. CDR3 protein: CASSFDSLGGYTF. CDR3 bases: TGCGCCAGCAGTTTTGACAGCCTCGGAGGCTACACCTTC. Full variable domain (outside the CDR3, taken from reference TRBV5-1 and TRBJ1-2): KAGVTQTPRYLIKTRGQQVTLSCSPISGHRSVSWYQQTPGQGLQFLFEYFSETQRNKGNFPGRFSGRQFSNSRSEMNVSTLELGDSALYLCASSFDSLGGYTFGSGTRLTVV.

The CDR3 DNA follows: TGTGCCAGCAGCTTAGAGGTTCAGGCTGGAGGCTACACCTTC. Translated, it gives CASSLEVQAGGYTF. The chain has TRBV7-9 and TRBJ1-2; D ambiguous. Germline V CDR1 and CDR2: SEHNR, FQNEAQ (reference sequence). V lost 1 base and J 8 bases, leaving 14 bases between the germline ends. There are 14 residues in the CDR3.

CDR3 in amino acids: CASSPWETGELFF. DNA of the CDR3: TGTGCCAGCAGCCCTTGGGAAACCGGGGAGCTGTTTTTT. This chain links TRBV11-3 with TRBJ2-2; D remains ambiguous. The CDR3 covers 13 residues. Per germline, CDR1 SGHNT and CDR2 YENEEA. V lost 5 bases and J lost 5, with 9 bases in between.

The V call is TRBV29-1, the J call TRBJ1-2, with D perhaps matching TRBD1 (5 bases). CDR3 size: 12 residues. Between the trimmed V and J ends, which lost 7 bases and 4 bases, there was a span of 13 bases. Per germline, CDR1 SQVTM and CDR2 ANQGSEA. The CDR3 DNA follows: TGCAGCGCCCGGCAGGGAGGCTATGGCTACACCTTC. As protein: CSARQGGYGYTF. The variable domain in full, with the rest retrieved from reference TRBV29-1 and TRBJ1-2, is SAVISQKPSRDICQRGTSLTIQCQVDSQVTMMFWYRQQPGQSLTLIATANQGSEATYESGFVIDKFPISRPNLTFSTLTVSNMSPEDSSIYLCSARQGGYGYTFGSGTRLTVV.

CDR3 bases: TGCAGTGCTCCCCTCAGGGGCGGGGGGGCCTCTGGGGCCAACGTCCTGACTTTC. Residues: CSAPLRGGGASGANVLTF. The chain is built from TRBV20-1 and TRBJ2-6, with TRBD2 identical over 9 bases. Germline CDR1 DFQATT, CDR2 SNEGSKA (reference sequence). The CDR3 length is 18 residues. Losses at the gene ends were 5 bases for V and 0 bases for J; bases not matched to a gene: 11.

This CDR3 reads CSARVGQHTEAFF. CDR3 sequence (DNA): TGCAGTGCTAGAGTGGGACAACACACTGAAGCTTTCTTT. The rearrangement uses TRBV20-1 and TRBJ1-1; perhaps TRBD1 as D (6 bases). The germline gives CDR1 DFQATT, CDR2 SNEGSKA (reference sequence). Trimming removed 1 base at V and 3 bases at J, with 9 bases between. This CDR3 region has 13 residues.

This sequence joins TRBV5-5 and TRBJ1-3, with D tentatively TRBD1 (6 bases). Germline loops: CDR1 SGHKS, CDR2 YYEKEE (reference sequence). With 2 bases removed from V and 4 bases from J, the gap between germline ends came to 10 bases. There are 14 residues in the CDR3. CDR3 sequence (DNA): TGTGCCAGCAGCTTAGGGGGAGCCGGAAACACCATATATTTT. Protein sequence: CASSLGGAGNTIYF.

This clonotype has a single count. The chain combines TRBV2 with TRBJ2-4, with D maybe TRBD1 (5 bases). Germline CDR1 reads SNHLY; CDR2 reads FYNNEI. This CDR3 is 15 amino acids long. Trimming removed 7 bases at V and 1 base at J, with 14 bases between. The DNA of the CDR3 is TGTGCCAGCAAGCAGGGAAAGGGGGCCAAAAACATTCAGTACTTC. Translated, it gives CASKQGKGAKNIQYF.

This chain connects TRBV21-1 to TRBJ2-7; the D call TRBD2 from the table was never checked on the DNA. TRBV21-1 is noted as a pseudogene. The CDR3 sequence is 20 residues long. The CDR3 reads CASSKVQSGTSGGGSYEQYF. Written as DNA, the CDR3 is TGTGCCAGCAGCAAAGTTCAGTCCGGGACTAGCGGGGGTGGCTCCTACGAGCAGTACTTC.

This clonotype was seen a single time. The chain employs TRBV5-1 and TRBJ1-6; D is unresolved. The CDR3 extends over 12 amino acids. The V end lost 2 bases, the J end lost 5 bases, and 2 bases lay between the germline ends. CDR1 and CDR2 from the germline V gene are SGHRS and YFSETQ. DNA of the CDR3: TGCGCCAGCAGCTTAGATAATTCACCCCTCCACTTT. The encoded protein is CASSLDNSPLHF.

V and J are TRBV11-3 and TRBJ1-2, with 9 bases lining up with TRBD1. Germline lookup yields CDR1 SGHNT and CDR2 YENEEA. The CDR3 contains 16 residues. With 4 bases clipped from V and 3 bases from J, the junction kept 9 bases outside the gene matches. CDR3 DNA: TGTGCCAGCAGCTCGAGGACAGGGGAGAAGGACTATGGCTACACCTTC. Translation gives CASSSRTGEKDYGYTF.

By its share, this clonotype is large. CDR3 sequence reads: CATSRATSGDNEQFF. CDR3 bases: TGTGCCACCAGCAGAGCTACTAGCGGGGACAATGAGCAGTTCTTC. The rearrangement joins TRBV15 to TRBJ2-1; 10 bases are shared with TRBD2. Trimming at V came to 1 base and at J to 5 bases, leaving 2 bases not matched to a gene. The germline V gene has CDR1 LNHNV and CDR2 YYDKDF (reference sequence). This CDR3 contains 15 residues.

The chain has TRBV5-1 and TRBJ2-3, with 10 positions matching TRBD2. This CDR3 is 16 amino acids long. With 3 bases clipped from V and 4 bases from J, the junction kept 8 bases outside the gene matches. In germline, CDR1 is SGHRS, CDR2 YFSETQ. This CDR3 is CASSWGAGGPSDTQYF. CDR3 nucleotide sequence: TGCGCCAGCAGCTGGGGAGCGGGGGGGCCGTCAGATACGCAGTATTTT.